The next 2 T cell receptor beta chains were all read from a single sample in a study of T cells in Graves' hyperthyroidism and ophthalmopathy. The TCR beta CDR3 regions underwent amplification using RNA transcripts as the source. First-round RT-PCR with HTBI primers amplified the TCR CDR3 region. TCRdb redid the calling of the multiplex PCR reads with MiXCR, one entry per CDR3 protein. This sample yields about 350,000 distinct CDR3 sequences, of which roughly 15% are seen a single time; roughly a fifth belongs to the top ten. Sequenced: blood. These receptors were collected from a woman aged 55-69 years with Graves' ophthalmopathy.

The chain couples TRBV11-2 to TRBJ2-2, with a tentative D call TRBD2 (7 bases). With 3 bases removed from V and 5 bases from J, the gap between germline ends came to 22 bases. CDR1 is SGHAT and CDR2 is FQNNGV in the germline V gene. The CDR3 has 18 residues. CDR3: CASSFPRRGASGTGELFF. The CDR3 nucleotides read TGTGCCAGCAGCTTCCCCCGTCGGGGGGCGTCGGGTACCGGGGAGCTGTTTTTT.

Ten or more counts support this clonotype. This chain uses TRBV20-1 with TRBJ2-1; 9 bases map to TRBD2. V shed 5 bases, J shed 8 bases, and the junction held 10 bases outside the gene matches. The CDR3 loop spans 14 amino acids. Germline lookup yields CDR1 DFQATT and CDR2 SNEGSKA (reference sequence). The CDR3 nucleotides are TGCAGTGCTCAGCGGGGGGCAGGTAGGGATGAGCAGTTCTTC. Translated: CSAQRGAGRDEQFF.